This is a list of T cell receptor beta chains from one sample in a study of blood T cell repertoires in COVID-19. Libraries were prepared by immunoSEQ multiplex PCR; TCRdb keeps only in-frame clonotypes and omits some of them. Of about 260,000 clones listed, roughly 79% were seen once; the top ten hold over 1.5%. The sample taken for sequencing was peripheral blood. These receptor sequences come from a woman aged 80 or over with acute or convalescent COVID-19. Both conserved end residues are part of each CDR3. A D gene is named only where the DNA matches it firmly.

v_call	d_call	j_call	cdr3_nt	cdr3_aa
TRBV18	-	TRBJ1-5	TGTGCCAGCTCACCCCCGGGATCAAATCAGCCCCAGCATTTT	CASSPPGSNQPQHF
TRBV3-1/TRBV3-2	TRBD1	TRBJ1-1	TGTGCCAGCAGCCAAGAGGGGATGGACAGGGTCACCTTTTTGAACACTGAAGCTTTCTTT	CASSQEGMDRVTFLNTEAFF
TRBV18	TRBD2	TRBJ2-7	TGTGCCAGCTCACCGATATACGGGGGGGGCTCCTACGAGCAGTACTTC	CASSPIYGGGSYEQYF
TRBV27	-	TRBJ2-7	TGTGCCAGCAGTGCCAGGACAGCAACTCCTGGTAAACCCTACGAGCAGTACTTC	CASSARTATPGKPYEQYF
TRBV19	TRBD1	TRBJ1-4	TGTGCCAGTAGTTTCTTCATGGGACAGGGGCATGATAATGAAAAACTGTTTTTT	CASSFFMGQGHDNEKLFF
TRBV6-1	-	TRBJ1-1	TGTGCCAGCAGTGAAAGTGGCCAGGGAGGGGGTGAAGCTTTCTTT	CASSESGQGGGEAFF
TRBV3-1/TRBV3-2	-	TRBJ2-1	TGTGCCAGCAGCCAAGCTTTGCGGGGTTCAACCCAGCAGTTCTTC	CASSQALRGSTQQFF
TRBV4-3	-	TRBJ1-2	TGCGCCAGCAGCCAAGCTTCCGGGGGAGGAGGCTACACCTTC	CASSQASGGGGYTF
TRBV19	-	TRBJ2-1	TGTGCCAGTAGTATCCGACTCCGGGACTCCTCCTCGTTCTTC	CASSIRLRDSSSFF
TRBV29-1	TRBD1	TRBJ2-3	TGCAGCTTCAGACAGGGTAGCACAGATACGCAGTATTTT	CSFRQGSTDTQYF
TRBV7-2	TRBD2	TRBJ2-4	TGTGCCAGCAGCTTTTCAAGCGGGGGTAGCAAAAACATTCAGTACTTC	CASSFSSGGSKNIQYF